This T cell receptor (beta chain) is drawn from a study of shared clonotypes between healthy human individuals. Points from the study as a whole: About 5% of naive CD4 clonotypes were shared across four donors.

Profiling relied on immunoSEQ multiplex PCR, and the TCRdb table lists in-frame clones only, not all of them. The data contain approximately 530,000 clones, 90% to 96% of them singletons. As concerns this clone: The antigen is undetermined.

J lost 3 bases, V lost 4 bases, and 11 bases had no gene match. Germline V gene sequence: CDR1 ENHRY, CDR2 SYGVKD. The length of the CDR3 is 17 residues. Sequencing was done on a sample of naive CD4+ T cells sorted from blood. Stated subset: CD45RA+ positively selected. J is TRBJ2-3 and V is TRBV10-3, with 9 bases that match TRBD2. The origin of this receptor is a woman aged 25 to 39 in good health. For the CDR3, the DNA is TGTGCCATCAGTGCCAAGACTAGCGGAGGGGTGACAGATACGCAGTATTTT. Its translation: CAISAKTSGGVTDTQYF.